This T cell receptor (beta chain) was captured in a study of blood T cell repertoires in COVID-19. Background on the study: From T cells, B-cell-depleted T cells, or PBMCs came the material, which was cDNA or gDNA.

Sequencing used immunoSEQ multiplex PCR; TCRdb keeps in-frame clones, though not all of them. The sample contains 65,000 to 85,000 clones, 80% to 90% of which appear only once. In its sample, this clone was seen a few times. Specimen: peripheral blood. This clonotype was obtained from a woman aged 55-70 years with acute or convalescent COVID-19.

CDR3 region: CASSLDRNTEAFF. The DNA for the CDR3 is TGCGCCAGCAGCTTGGACAGGAACACTGAAGCTTTCTTT. The chain is built from TRBV5-1 and TRBJ1-1, with D unclear. Trimming removed 0 bases from V and 1 base from J, with 4 bases in between. The V gene's germline CDR1 is SGHRS and CDR2 YFSETQ. This CDR3 is 13 amino acids long.